These T cell receptor delta chains were read from a single sample in a study of gammadelta T cells in human blood. TCRdb redid clone calling on the RT-PCR reads using CATT. This repertoire shows hundreds of delta-chain clones, around half found once; its top ten account for about 23%. Sequencing was performed on Vgamma9Vdelta2 gamma-delta T cells from infant blood. The receptors originated from a human donor. The CDR3 runs from the conserved cysteine through the conserved F or W. The D gene is left open where the match is weak. Size is stated for part of the rows, as once, few or many counts, or as a class when the clone is expanded.

clone_size,j_call,v_call,d_call,cdr3_nt,cdr3_aa
-,TRDJ1,TRDV2,TRDD3,TGTGCCTGTGACAAAGTACTGGGGGACACCGATAAACTCATCTTT,CACDKVLGDTDKLIF
few,TRDJ1,TRDV2,TRDD3,TGTGCCTGTGACTACTGGGGGAGCGATAAACTCATCTTT,CACDYWGSDKLIF
large,TRDJ3,TRDV2,TRDD3,TGTGCCTGTGACACCTACTGGGGGATATCCTGGGACACCCGACAGATGTTTTTC,CACDTYWGISWDTRQMFF
large,TRDJ3,TRDV2,TRDD3,TGTGCCTGTGACACAGCTGGGGGATACTCCTGGGACACCCGACAGATGTTTTTC,CACDTAGGYSWDTRQMFF
-,TRDJ3,TRDV2,TRDD3,TGTGCCTGTGACATACTGGGGGATACCCGGAGCTCCTGGGACACCCGACAGATGTTTTTC,CACDILGDTRSSWDTRQMFF
once,TRDJ3,TRDV2,TRDD3,TGTGCCTGTGACACGCTGGGGGATACCTGGGACACCCGACAGATGTTTTTC,CACDTLGDTWDTRQMFF
large,TRDJ1,TRDV2,TRDD3,TGTGCCTGTGACACTGGGGGATACGATAAACTCATCTTT,CACDTGGYDKLIF
-,TRDJ1,TRDV2,-,TGTGCCTGTGACCCGGTCCTTCCTACCGCGGGATACGCGAGATCTGACACTGATAAACTCATCTTT,CACDPVLPTAGYARSDTDKLIF
-,TRDJ3,TRDV2,TRDD3,TGTGCCTGTGACACCCTGGGGGATATAACCCCCTGGGACACCCGACAGATGTTTTTC,CACDTLGDITPWDTRQMFF
-,TRDJ3,TRDV2,TRDD3,TGTGCCTGTGACACCGTACTGGGGGATACCCGGAGCTCCTGGGACACCCGACAGATGTTTTTC,CACDTVLGDTRSSWDTRQMFF
-,TRDJ3,TRDV2,-,TGTGCCTGTGACACAGCGGGGAGCTCCTGGGACACACGACAGATGTTTTTC,CACDTAGSSWDTRQMFF
-,TRDJ1,TRDV2,TRDD3,TGTGCCTGTGACTACTGGGGGACATCCGATAAACTCATCTTT,CACDYWGTSDKLIF
medium-sized,TRDJ1,TRDV2,TRDD3,TGTGCCTGTGACACGTCCCCTACTGGGGGATACCAGTCCAAGGTGTACACCGATAAACTCATCTTT,CACDTSPTGGYQSKVYTDKLIF
large,TRDJ3,TRDV2,TRDD3,TGTGCCTGTGACACCGGGGGATATAGCTCCTGGGACACCCGACAGATGTTTTTC,CACDTGGYSSWDTRQMFF
large,TRDJ2,TRDV2,-,TGTGCCTGTGACGAGGTGGGGGTTTCTTTGACAGCACAACTCTTCTTT,CACDEVGVSLTAQLFF
-,TRDJ1,TRDV2,TRDD3,TGTGCCTGTGACACCGCCGGGATACACACCGATAAACTCATCTTT,CACDTAGIHTDKLIF
-,TRDJ1,TRDV2,TRDD3,TGTGCCTGTGACGTACTGGGGGAGTACACAGATAAACTCATCTTT,CACDVLGEYTDKLIF
large,TRDJ1,TRDV2,TRDD3,TGTGCCTGTGTCCCCGTTCCTTCCTACGGTTTACTGGGGGATAATAAACTCATCTTT,CACVPVPSYGLLGDNKLIF
large,TRDJ3,TRAV36/DV7,TRDD3,TGTGCTGTGGAGGTACTGGGGGGAAGCTCCTGGGACACCCGACAGATGTTTTTC,CAVEVLGGSSWDTRQMFF
hyperexpanded,TRDJ2,TRDV2,TRDD3,TGTGCCTGTGACACCGGAGATCTACTGGGGGATACGCACAGGACAGCACAACTCTTCTTT,CACDTGDLLGDTHRTAQLFF
large,TRDJ3,TRDV2,TRDD3,TGTGCCTGTGACAACCTACTGGGGGATAGGAGGGACACCCGACAGATGTTTTTC,CACDNLLGDRRDTRQMFF
-,TRDJ3,TRDV2,TRDD3,TGTGCCTGTGACAGTACTGGGGGATACTCCTGGGACACCCGACAGATGTTTTTC,CACDSTGGYSWDTRQMFF
few,TRDJ3,TRDV2,TRDD3,TGTGCCTGTGACGTACTGGGGGATACGGCATGGGACACCCGACAGATGTTTTTC,CACDVLGDTAWDTRQMFF
large,TRDJ1,TRDV2,-,TGTGCCTGTGACACAAGCTGGGGATCGGGTAAACTCATCTTT,CACDTSWGSGKLIF
-,TRDJ1,TRDV2,TRDD3,TGTGCCTGTGACGTACTGGGGGAGTACACTGATAAACTCATCTTT,CACDVLGEYTDKLIF
large,TRDJ1,TRDV2,TRDD3,TGTGCCTGTGACACCTGGGGGATACCCGATAAACTCATCTTT,CACDTWGIPDKLIF
large,TRDJ2,TRDV2,TRDD3,TGTGCCTGTGACGTACTGGGGGATTTGACAGCACAACTCTTCTTT,CACDVLGDLTAQLFF
medium-sized,TRDJ3,TRDV2,TRDD3,TGTGCCTGTGACACCTCCTGGGGGATACGCGTGGAGTGGGACACCCGACAGATGTTTTTC,CACDTSWGIRVEWDTRQMFF
large,TRDJ3,TRDV2,TRDD3,TGTGCCTGTGACGCGGCGTGGGGGGATACGATGAGCTGGGACACCCGACAGATGTTTTTC,CACDAAWGDTMSWDTRQMFF
-,TRDJ3,TRDV2,-,TGTTCCTGTGACACCGCGGGATTTAGCTCCTGGGACACCCGACAGATGTTTTTC,CSCDTAGFSSWDTRQMFF
hyperexpanded,TRDJ2,TRDV2,TRDD3,TGTGCCTGTGACGTACTGGGGGATACTTTGACAGCACAACTCTTCTTT,CACDVLGDTLTAQLFF
-,TRDJ1,TRDV2,-,TGTGCCTGTGACCCGGTCCTTCCTACCGCGGGATACGCGAGATCTGACACCGATAAACTCATCTTT,CACDPVLPTAGYARSDTDKLIF
large,TRDJ1,TRDV2,TRDD3,TGTGCCTGTGACTCCCTCGAAAACAGACTGGGGGATACGAAGTACACCGATAAACTCATCTTT,CACDSLENRLGDTKYTDKLIF